By its share, the clone carrying this T cell receptor (beta chain) is medium-sized. As yet, its antigen is unknown. A mixed TRB-A/B primer pool amplified rearranged TRB by multiplex touch-down PCR. TCRdb reprocessed the multiplex PCR reads via MiXCR and lists one record per CDR3 protein. The table shows around 13,000 distinct CDR3 sequences, with roughly a quarter occurring only once. This sample is part of a study of T cell repertoires in aging, cancer and after chemotherapy. The wider study: Pre- and post-chemotherapy samples were paired from chronic lymphocytic leukemia patients treated with fludarabine- or bendamustine-based regimens. The whole study produced a dataset of roughly 8.8 million TCR reads. Study results and limitations: Compared with age-matched healthy donors, untreated hematological or solid cancer patients showed higher blood TCR clonality.

J lost 0 bases, V lost 6 bases, and 10 bases had no gene match. The CDR3 length is 17 residues. Per the germline V gene, CDR1 is SGHAT and CDR2 is FQDESV (reference sequence). TCR beta rearrangements were amplified from peripheral blood genomic DNA. V gene TRBV11-1 combines with J gene TRBJ2-1, with TRBD2 identical over 8 bases. This sequence was found in a human donor with a blood cancer. Sample: blood. The DNA for the CDR3 is TGTGCCAGCAGTCAGAGAATAGGGACTAGCTCCTACAATGAGCAGTTCTTC. Translated: CASSQRIGTSSYNEQFF. Looking up the rest from reference TRBV11-1 and TRBJ2-1 gives the full variable domain: EAEVAQSPRYKITEKSQAVAFWCDPISGHATLYWYRQILGQGPELLVQFQDESVVDDSQLPKDRFSAERLKGVDSTLKIQPAELGDSAMYLCASSQRIGTSSYNEQFFGPGTRLTVL.